The sequence of this TCR beta chain was determined in a study of blood T cell repertoires in COVID-19. Produced via immunoSEQ multiplex PCR; TCRdb's table is partial and in-frame only. Among 240,000 or so clones listed, 86% were seen once. V shed 2 bases and J shed 9 bases, with 17 bases lying between them. CDR1 SGHRS and CDR2 YFSETQ come from the germline V gene. The CDR3 spans 14 residues. Sequenced material: peripheral blood. This clonotype was obtained from a man at least 80 years old with acute or convalescent COVID-19. V is TRBV5-1 and J is TRBJ1-1, with D uncertain. The CDR3 DNA reads as TGCGCCAGCAGCTTCGACCCAGCAGGTGACCAAGCTTTCTTT. This codes for CASSFDPAGDQAFF.